One and the same sample provided the 30 T cell receptor beta chains below, sequenced in a study of blood T cell repertoires in COVID-19. Repertoires were generated with immunoSEQ multiplex PCR, while TCRdb's copy carries only in-frame clones and drops some. The data show about 100,000 clones, approximately 88% seen once. The sequencing sample was made of peripheral blood. The receptors were sampled from an older woman with acute or convalescent COVID-19.

V and J are TRBV5-1 and TRBJ2-1; 10 bases line up with TRBD2. The germline CDR1 and CDR2 sequences are SGHRS and YFSETQ. Unmatched junction bases numbered 7, after V lost 5 bases and J lost 2 bases. This CDR3 comprises 16 residues. CDR3 loop: CASSFSGRPPYNEQFF. CDR3 nucleotide sequence: TGCGCCAGCAGTTTTAGCGGGAGGCCCCCCTACAATGAGCAGTTCTTC.

This sequence joins TRBV19 and TRBJ2-7, with D perhaps matching TRBD1 (6 bases). Looked up from germline, CDR1 is LNHDA and CDR2 is SQIVND (reference sequence). Trimming removed 6 bases from V and 5 bases from J, with 11 bases in between. The CDR3 totals 12 residues. The CDR3 spells CASRSQGNEQYF. CDR3 DNA: TGTGCCAGTAGGAGTCAGGGGAACGAGCAGTACTTC.

V is TRBV5-8 and J is TRBJ1-2; 8 positions match TRBD1. The CDR3 contains 15 residues. Trimming cost V 0 bases and J 4 bases; bases outside gene matches: 5. Looked up from germline, CDR1 is SGHTS and CDR2 is YDEGEE. CDR3 sequence reads: CASSLARTGTYGYTF. The CDR3, as DNA: TGTGCCAGCAGCTTGGCTCGGACAGGGACCTATGGCTACACCTTC.

The V gene is TRBV29-1, the J gene TRBJ2-1; D gene uncertain. Germline V lookup: CDR1 SQVTM, CDR2 ANQGSEA. The CDR3 is made up of 13 amino acids. CDR3 nucleotide sequence: TGCAGTCTTTTTGCAGGTTCTGTCGATGAGCAGTTCTTC. As protein: CSLFAGSVDEQFF.

The rearrangement links TRBV7-9 to TRBJ1-2; D is possibly TRBD1 (6 bases). Germline assignment: CDR1 SEHNR and CDR2 FQNEAQ (reference sequence). The CDR3 sequence is 14 residues long. Trimming removed 5 bases at V and 3 bases at J, with 13 bases between. DNA for the CDR3: TGTGCCAGCAGCCCGGGCAGGGGAGACTATGGCTACACCTTC. The encoded protein is CASSPGRGDYGYTF. Full variable domain (outside the CDR3, taken from reference TRBV7-9 and TRBJ1-2): DTGVSQNPRHKITKRGQNVTFRCDPISEHNRLYWYRQTLGQGPEFLTYFQNEAQLEKSRLLSDRFSAERPKGSFSTLEIQRTEQGDSAMYLCASSPGRGDYGYTFGSGTRLTVV.

This chain links TRBV2 with TRBJ1-5; D perhaps matches TRBD1 (6 bases). Germline V gene sequence: CDR1 SNHLY, CDR2 FYNNEI. The CDR3 covers 15 residues. Trimming took off 7 bases at V and 0 bases at J, with 13 bases between the two ends. The CDR3 reads CASNEGGGSNQPQHF. CDR3 DNA: TGTGCCAGCAATGAGGGGGGAGGTAGCAATCAGCCCCAGCATTTT.

This clone was seen a few times. The genes are TRBV5-4 and TRBJ2-1, with 8 bases matching TRBD2. The germline V gene encodes CDR1 SGHNT and CDR2 YYREEE (reference sequence). The ends lost 4 bases at V and 3 bases at J; junction bases unmatched: 9. The CDR3 consists of 16 residues. In DNA, the CDR3 is TGTGCCAGCAGCCCCCAGGAGACTAGCGTCTACAATGAGCAGTTCTTC. This gives the protein CASSPQETSVYNEQFF. Combining the CDR3 with reference TRBV5-4 and TRBJ2-1 gives the whole variable domain ETGVTQSPTHLIKTRGQQVTLRCSSQSGHNTVSWYQQALGQGPQFIFQYYREEENGRGNFPPRFSGLQFPNYSSELNVNALELDDSALYLCASSPQETSVYNEQFFGPGTRLTVL.

This clone has a single count. The V gene is TRBV7-6, the J gene TRBJ1-4; 8 bases are shared with TRBD1. The germline CDR1 and CDR2 sequences are SGHVS and FNYEAQ. Trimming at V came to 1 base and at J to 7 bases, leaving 8 bases not matched to a gene. The CDR3 loop spans 16 amino acids. Here the CDR3 reads CASSLGAGGVREKLFF. The DNA of the CDR3 is TGTGCCAGCAGCTTAGGTGCAGGGGGCGTACGTGAAAAACTGTTTTTT.

The chain carries TRBV18 and TRBJ1-1; D perhaps matches TRBD1 (6 bases). The CDR3 consists of 15 residues. The germline gives CDR1 KGHSH, CDR2 LQKENI. Trimming stripped 3 bases from V and 4 bases from J, with 15 bases between. CDR3 nucleotides: TGTGCCAGCTCACCGCCCACAGGGCAGGGCACTGAAGCTTTCTTT. This encodes CASSPPTGQGTEAFF.

This sequence joins TRBV9 and TRBJ1-1; D unresolved. CDR1 is SGDLS, CDR2 YYNGEE, per germline. Trimming pared 4 bases from V and 8 bases from J, leaving 9 bases between. The CDR3 runs 11 residues. CDR3 protein: CASSSRGEAFF. The CDR3 nucleotides read TGTGCCAGCAGCTCCCGAGGGGAAGCTTTCTTT.

The J gene is TRBJ1-2, the V gene TRBV30; 11 bases match TRBD1. The germline V gene has CDR1 GTSNPN and CDR2 SVGIG (reference sequence). This CDR3 spans 13 amino acids. The V and J ends lost 3 bases and 5 bases, in that order; junction bases with no gene match: 2. The CDR3 loop is CAWRGQGGYGYTF. Written as DNA, the CDR3 is TGTGCCTGGAGGGGACAGGGGGGGTATGGCTACACCTTC. The whole variable domain, remainder taken from reference TRBV30 and TRBJ1-2, is SQTIHQWPATLVQPVGSPLSLECTVEGTSNPNLYWYRQAAGRGLQLLFYSVGIGQISSEVPQNLSASRPQDRQFILSSKKLLLSDSGFYLCAWRGQGGYGYTFGSGTRLTVV.

The gene calls are TRBV7-2 and TRBJ2-3; a possible D gene is TRBD2 (5 bases). The CDR3 is 13 residues long. V gave up 5 bases and J gave up 4 bases, with 10 bases separating them. Germline CDR1 reads SGHTA; CDR2 reads FQGNSA. The CDR3 loop is CASSSRTADTQYF. CDR3 sequence (DNA): TGTGCCAGCAGCAGCAGGACTGCAGATACGCAGTATTTT.

The V gene is TRBV10-1, the J gene TRBJ2-2, with D unclear. The V gene's germline CDR1 is WNHNN and CDR2 SYGVQD (reference sequence). This CDR3 has 13 residues. With 3 bases removed from V and 4 bases from J, the gap between germline ends came to 6 bases. CDR3 sequence: CASSDLLTGELFF. The CDR3 nucleotides are TGCGCCAGCAGTGATCTTCTCACCGGGGAGCTGTTTTTT.

As regards this clone: The DNA is omitted, as the CDR3 cannot be located on it reliably, and the CDR3 follows TCRdb's listing. The V gene is TRBV21-1, the J gene TRBJ2-3; TRBD2, the table's D call, was not compared with the DNA. TRBV21-1 is a recognized pseudogene. The CDR3 sequence runs 16 residues, both termini included. CDR3 sequence reads: CASSKWASGSTDTQYF.

This clone was recorded a few times. This chain connects TRBV18 to TRBJ1-1; TRBD1 matches 7 bases. V dropped 2 bases and J dropped 4; count of bases not matched to a gene: 4. CDR3 length: 14 residues. Germline loops: CDR1 KGHSH, CDR2 LQKENI. The CDR3: CASSPTGQSTEAFF. The CDR3 nucleotides are TGTGCCAGCTCACCAACGGGACAGAGCACTGAAGCTTTCTTT. The full variable domain, its missing parts supplied by reference TRBV18 and TRBJ1-1, is NAGVMQNPRHLVRRRGQEARLRCSPMKGHSHVYWYRQLPEEGLKFMVYLQKENIIDESGMPKERFSAEFPKEGPSILRIQQVVRGDSAAYFCASSPTGQSTEAFFGQGTRLTVV.

The V and J genes are TRBV4-2 and TRBJ2-2, with 7 bases matching TRBD2. V gave up 1 base and J gave up 3 bases; unmatched junction bases: 8. The length of the CDR3 is 17 residues. The germline V gene has CDR1 LGHNA and CDR2 YNFKEQ. CDR3 nucleotide sequence: TGTGCCAGCAGCCAAGCAGGGCCAGCGGGACACACCGGGGAGCTGTTTTTT. The encoded protein is CASSQAGPAGHTGELFF.

The rearrangement uses TRBV2 and TRBJ2-3; 7 nucleotides match TRBD1. Germline assignment: CDR1 SNHLY and CDR2 FYNNEI. The CDR3 covers 14 residues. J was trimmed by 3 bases and V by 6 bases; bases with no gene match: 6. CDR3 coding DNA: TGTGCCAGCAGCCAGGGACAGACGACAGATACGCAGTATTTT. Its translation is CASSQGQTTDTQYF.

This chain connects TRBV21-1 to TRBJ2-7; the table calls TRBD2, which could not be checked here. TRBV21-1 is termed a pseudogene. This CDR3 comprises 14 residues. The CDR3 coding sequence is TGTGCCAGCCGTTCCGACGGGGGGAAGTACGAGCAGTACTTC. Translation gives CASRSDGGKYEQYF.

The count of this clone is one. The CDR3 DNA is TGTGCCAGCAGCTTACTGCGGAGCGGGAGAATGGGCACTGAGCAGTTCTTC. Translation: CASSLLRSGRMGTEQFF. V is TRBV7-6 and J is TRBJ2-1, with 8 bases fitting TRBD2. Germline V gene sequence: CDR1 SGHVS, CDR2 FNYEAQ. This CDR3 comprises 17 residues. Trimming took 2 bases from V and 9 from J; bases not matched to a gene: 15.

This chain joins TRBV4-1 and TRBJ2-5, with 8 bases aligning to TRBD2. The CDR3 has 15 amino acids. V was pared by 0 bases and J by 10 bases, with 10 bases of the junction left unmatched. Germline-derived CDR1 and CDR2 are MGHRA and YSYEKL. The CDR3 DNA follows: TGCGCCAGCAGCCAAGAATTTGGGCGGGAGGTGAACCAGTACTTC. As protein: CASSQEFGREVNQYF.

The chain is built from TRBV6-5 and TRBJ1-4; 7 bases are a match to TRBD1. Germline trimming cut 6 bases from V and 4 bases from J; bases unmatched to any gene: 5. The germline gives CDR1 MNHEY, CDR2 SVGAGI. The CDR3 is 14 residues long. CDR3 sequence: CASRTGTVNEKLFF. CDR3 bases: TGTGCCAGCAGAACCGGGACAGTTAATGAAAAACTGTTTTTT.

The gene calls are TRBV5-1 and TRBJ1-2, with 10 positions matching TRBD1. This CDR3 contains 16 residues. The J segment lost 0 bases and the V segment lost 4 bases, leaving 6 bases of the junction unmatched. Germline V gene lookup returns CDR1 SGHRS and CDR2 YFSETQ. The CDR3 bases are TGCGCCAGCAGCCGGGGACAGGGGCCTCCTAACTATGGCTACACCTTC. Its translation: CASSRGQGPPNYGYTF.

This clone was seen a single time. V gene TRBV4-1 combines with J gene TRBJ2-7, with 12 bases lining up with TRBD2. The CDR3 consists of 16 residues. Trimming at V came to 3 bases and at J to 7 bases, leaving 10 bases not matched to a gene. Germline loops: CDR1 MGHRA, CDR2 YSYEKL. DNA of the CDR3: TGCGCCAGCAGCCAGGGAATAGAGCTAGCGGGAGGGGAGCAGTACTTC. Its translation: CASSQGIELAGGEQYF.

The J gene is TRBJ1-1, the V gene TRBV3-1 (or the pseudogene TRBV3-2); D may be TRBD1 (5 bases). The CDR3 length is 11 residues. CDR1 and CDR2 (germline): LGHDT, YNNKEL (reference sequence). V gave up 6 bases and J gave up 5 bases, with 7 bases separating them. The CDR3 region has the DNA TGTGCCAGCAGTCGGGGGACTGAAGCTTTCTTT. Translating it yields CASSRGTEAFF.

The chain is built from TRBV28 and TRBJ2-7, with 9 bases lining up with TRBD2. Germline lookup yields CDR1 MDHEN and CDR2 SYDVKM. Trimming cost V 2 bases and J 2 bases; bases outside gene matches: 1. The CDR3 runs to 14 residues. The CDR3 DNA reads as TGTGCCAGCAGTTTACCTAGCGGGGCCTACGAGCAGTACTTC. Its protein is CASSLPSGAYEQYF.

The chain employs TRBV9 and TRBJ2-1; possibly TRBD2 for D (5 bases). V dropped 2 bases and J dropped 9 bases, with 12 bases sitting between them. The CDR3 runs to 13 residues. The germline gives CDR1 SGDLS, CDR2 YYNGEE. The CDR3 sequence: CASSVGLLGEQFF. The CDR3 DNA sequence: TGTGCCAGCAGCGTTGGACTTCTCGGTGAGCAGTTCTTC.

The V call is TRBV27, the J call TRBJ2-1; 7 nucleotides align to TRBD1. The V gene end was trimmed by 5 bases and the J gene end by 0 bases; junction bases not matched to a gene: 4. The CDR3 is 15 residues long. Germline CDR1 MNHEY, CDR2 SMNVEV (reference sequence). CDR3 sequence reads: CASSIDRVSYNEQFF. The CDR3 coding sequence is TGTGCCAGCAGTATAGACAGGGTCTCCTACAATGAGCAGTTCTTC.

This chain connects TRBV12-3 or TRBV12-4 to TRBJ2-1; D uncertain. Trimming cost V 3 bases and J 8 bases, with 11 bases left between them. CDR3 length: 13 residues. CDR3 residues: CASSFSQVDEQFF. In nucleotides, the CDR3 is TGTGCCAGCAGTTTCAGTCAGGTAGATGAGCAGTTCTTC.

J is TRBJ1-6 and V is TRBV6-5, with D perhaps matching TRBD1 (6 bases). This CDR3 is 16 amino acids long. V shed 4 bases and J shed 4 bases, with 14 bases lying between them. Germline V CDR1 and CDR2: MNHEY, SVGAGI. The CDR3 spells CASSSQTGVYNSPLHF. The CDR3 bases are TGTGCCAGCAGTTCCCAGACAGGTGTTTATAATTCACCCCTCCACTTT.

This rearrangement joins TRBV12-3 or TRBV12-4 to TRBJ1-1; D is uncertain. The V and J ends lost 3 bases and 8 bases respectively, with 7 bases between them. This CDR3 has 11 residues. CDR3 sequence (DNA): TGTGCCAGCAGTTTGGGGAGGGAAGCTTTCTTT. It is translated as CASSLGREAFF.